A selection of T cell receptor beta chains follows, all from one sample in a study of vaccination and CD4 T cells after COVID-19. Which antigens these TCRs recognize remains unknown. TCRdb reprocessed the PCR reads with MiXCR, giving one entry per CDR3 protein. Of about 6,900 distinct CDR3 sequences in the sample, about 24% were seen once. Input material: CD4+ T cells from blood, cultured in vitro. The receptors originated from a human donor in good health. Both conserved end residues are part of each CDR3. D genes are given only for firm matches. Part of the rows lack a size; the others show once, few, many or a class for expanded clones.

v_call	clone_size	d_call	j_call	cdr3_aa	cdr3_nt
TRBV6-1	.	.	TRBJ1-1	CASRPTGTTYTEAFF	TGTGCCAGCAGACCCACCGGGACAACTTACACTGAAGCTTTCTTT
TRBV29-1	few	.	TRBJ1-1	CSVTLGRGTEAFF	TGCAGCGTAACCCTCGGGCGGGGAACTGAAGCTTTCTTT
TRBV7-7	few	.	TRBJ1-1	CASSALGNTEAFF	TGTGCTAGCAGCGCCTTGGGGAACACTGAAGCTTTCTTT
TRBV20-1	.	.	TRBJ1-1	CSVGHPNTEAFF	TGCAGTGTAGGGCACCCGAACACTGAAGCTTTCTTT
TRBV30	.	.	TRBJ1-2	CAWSKQGHYGYAF	TGTGCCTGGAGCAAACAGGGCCACTATGGCTACGCCTTC
TRBV27	few	TRBD2	TRBJ2-7	CASPEVAGLAGPYEQYF	TGTGCCAGTCCTGAAGTCGCTGGACTAGCGGGGCCCTACGAGCAGTACTTC
TRBV24-1	few	.	TRBJ2-1	CATSTDKMRNQFF	TGTGCCACCAGCACGGACAAGATGCGCAATCAGTTCTTC
TRBV9	once	TRBD1	TRBJ2-7	CASSPWGTGGYEQYF	TGTGCCAGCAGCCCTTGGGGGACAGGGGGTTACGAGCAGTACTTC
TRBV19	few	.	TRBJ1-6	CASSIDPAGQSNSPLHF	TGTGCCAGTAGTATAGATCCTGCTGGACAGAGTAATTCACCCCTCCACTTT
TRBV6-1	medium-sized	TRBD1	TRBJ1-5	CASSHRGGQPQHF	TGTGCCAGCAGCCACAGGGGGGGTCAGCCCCAGCATTTT
TRBV6-4	few	.	TRBJ2-1	CASSDTDYNEQFF	TGTGCCAGCAGTGACACAGATTACAATGAGCAGTTCTTC
TRBV5-1	.	.	TRBJ1-1	CASSLGMNTEAFF	TGCGCCAGCAGCTTGGGAATGAACACTGAAGCTTTCTTT
TRBV30	few	.	TRBJ1-6	CAWYDGDSPLHF	TGTGCCTGGTATGACGGGGATTCACCCCTCCACTTT
TRBV5-1	few	TRBD2	TRBJ2-5	CASSPTSGGVRAQYF	TGCGCCAGCAGTCCGACTAGCGGGGGCGTTAGGGCCCAGTACTTC
TRBV7-2	few	TRBD1	TRBJ1-5	CASSRQGNQPQHF	TGTGCCAGCAGCCGACAGGGGAATCAGCCCCAGCATTTT
TRBV6-1	.	.	TRBJ1-3	CASQAYSGNTIYF	TGTGCCAGCCAGGCTTACTCTGGAAACACCATATATTTT
TRBV5-4	.	.	TRBJ2-1	CASSSTTDFYNEQFF	TGTGCCAGCAGCTCGACTACAGACTTCTACAATGAGCAGTTCTTC
TRBV7-2	medium-sized	TRBD2	TRBJ2-5	CASSPSGGFRETQYF	TGTGCCAGCAGCCCAAGCGGGGGTTTCAGAGAGACCCAGTACTTC
TRBV24-1	once	.	TRBJ2-7	CATRWGSRCGYEQYF	TGTGCCACCAGGTGGGGCTCCCGATGTGGGTACGAGCAGTACTTC
TRBV20-1	.	.	TRBJ2-7	CSGAPGSQSYEQYF	TGCAGTGGGGCACCAGGATCCCAGTCCTACGAGCAGTACTTC
TRBV5-1	.	.	TRBJ2-1	CASSHQIEQFF	TGCGCCAGCAGCCATCAGATTGAGCAGTTCTTC
TRBV6-5	.	.	TRBJ2-7	CASSYSGGEQYF	TGTGCCAGCAGTTACTCCGGGGGCGAGCAGTACTTC
TRBV6-1	.	TRBD1	TRBJ1-2	CASSPRQGYGYTF	TGTGCCAGCAGTCCCAGACAGGGTTATGGCTACACCTTC
TRBV6-1	.	.	TRBJ2-1	CASSDLPRQQFF	TGTGCCAGCAGTGATCTCCCCCGTCAGCAGTTCTTC
TRBV5-1	once	.	TRBJ2-5	CASSLTYPQETQYF	TGCGCCAGCAGCTTGACTTACCCTCAAGAGACCCAGTACTTC
TRBV20-1	few	.	TRBJ1-1	CSARVRTYNTEAFF	TGCAGTGCTAGAGTAAGGACGTATAACACTGAAGCTTTCTTT
TRBV6-1	.	.	TRBJ2-2	CASMGLGAGTGELFF	TGTGCCAGCATGGGTCTTGGGGCCGGCACCGGGGAGCTGTTTTTT
TRBV20-1	few	TRBD2	TRBJ2-7	CSASYLGEGMYEQYF	TGCAGTGCTAGTTACTTAGGGGAGGGGATGTACGAGCAGTACTTC
TRBV7-9	.	TRBD1	TRBJ1-5	CASSAGQPGDQPQHF	TGTGCCAGCAGCGCGGGACAGCCAGGGGATCAGCCCCAGCATTTT
TRBV10-2	.	.	TRBJ2-6	CASSESGIWANVLTF	TGCGCCAGCAGTGAGTCCGGGATCTGGGCCAACGTCCTGACTTTC
TRBV20-1	medium-sized	.	TRBJ2-2	CSARVGSANTGELFF	TGCAGTGCTAGAGTGGGCTCCGCGAACACCGGGGAGCTGTTTTTT
TRBV7-6	few	.	TRBJ1-5	CASSLVGGQPQHF	TGTGCCAGCAGCTTAGTGGGGGGGCAGCCCCAGCATTTT